Following are 24 T cell receptor beta chains from one sample sequenced in a study of T-cell reconstitution after alpha-beta-depleted transplantation in children. Unique molecular identifiers tagged the TCRbeta library. TCRdb recomputed calls from the PCR reads with MiXCR, one row per CDR3 protein. The table shows 500,000 to 600,000 distinct CDR3 sequences, with about 30% occurring only once. The sequences come from PBMCs from the stem cell graft donor, collected from the stem cell graft. The source is a human donor who donated a stem cell graft to a child with aplastic anemia.

This clonotype showed up just a few times. The rearrangement uses TRBV29-1 and TRBJ1-2; D is unresolved. Trimming took 3 bases from V and 4 from J, leaving 9 bases between them. Germline CDR1 reads SQVTM; CDR2 reads ANQGSEA. The CDR3 contains 12 residues. The CDR3 sequence is CSVEEDLYGYTF. The CDR3 DNA sequence: TGCAGCGTTGAGGAAGACCTCTATGGCTACACCTTC.

This clonotype was recorded a few times. The genes are TRBV5-5 and TRBJ2-7, with D possibly called TRBD1 or TRBD2 (5 bases each). The CDR3 runs to 15 residues. CDR1 and CDR2 (germline): SGHKS, YYEKEE (reference sequence). Deletions cut 4 bases from V and 5 bases from J, with 19 bases between. CDR3 sequence (DNA): TGTGCCAGCAGCCCACGGGACGGCCGGGGTAACGAGCAGTACGTC. Protein sequence: CASSPRDGRGNEQYV.

The sample holds a few counts of this clonotype. The chain recombines TRBV7-8 with TRBJ2-1; 10 bases align to TRBD1. The V segment lost 1 base and the J segment 7 bases; nucleotides outside the gene matches: 7. This CDR3 is built from 16 residues. Looked up from germline, CDR1 is SGHVS and CDR2 is FQNEAQ. CDR3 nucleotide sequence: TGTGCCAGCAGCTTAGTAGGGACAGGGGAGTTTAATGAGCAGTTCTTC. It yields the protein CASSLVGTGEFNEQFF.

This clonotype has ten or more counts. This chain joins TRBV10-2 and TRBJ2-7; 8 positions match TRBD2. In germline, CDR1 is WSHSY, CDR2 SAAADI. The CDR3 is made up of 14 amino acids. After removal of 2 bases from V and 2 bases from J, the junction contained 2 bases not matched to a gene. This chain's CDR3 is CASSEAGGAYEQYV. CDR3 DNA: TGCGCCAGCAGTGAGGCGGGAGGAGCCTACGAGCAGTACGTC.

The V gene is TRBV5-6, the J gene TRBJ1-1; weak D call: TRBD1 (6 bases). The CDR3 length is 17 residues. Germline CDR1 SGHDT, CDR2 YYEEEE. With 2 bases removed from V and 4 bases from J, the gap between germline ends came to 21 bases. CDR3 DNA: TGTGCCAGCAGCTTTCCCCGGGACACCTTTCGGGGCACTGAAGCTTTCTTT. This gives the protein CASSFPRDTFRGTEAFF. The full variable domain, in which reference TRBV5-6 and TRBJ1-1 provide the parts outside the CDR3, is DAGVTQSPTHLIKTRGQQVTLRCSPKSGHDTVSWYQQALGQGPQFIFQYYEEEERQRGNFPDRFSGHQFPNYSSELNVNALLLGDSALYLCASSFPRDTFRGTEAFFGQGTRLTVV.

This clonotype has just a few counts. The rearrangement joins TRBV15 to TRBJ2-5, with a weak D call TRBD2 (6 bases). V was trimmed by 3 bases and J by 1 base, leaving 15 bases between them. Germline CDR1 reads LNHNV; CDR2 reads YYDKDF (reference sequence). The CDR3 sequence is 16 residues long. CDR3 residues: CATSSLTLAAQETQYF. CDR3 coding DNA: TGTGCCACCAGCAGCCTTACCTTAGCGGCCCAAGAGACCCAGTACTTC.

This clonotype was counted between two and nine times. J is TRBJ2-5 and V is TRBV29-1; D tentatively reads TRBD1 or TRBD2 (5 bases each). The V end lost 7 bases, the J end lost 4 bases, and 13 bases lay between the germline ends. From germline, CDR1 is SQVTM and CDR2 ANQGSEA. The CDR3 extends over 12 amino acids. The CDR3 is CSARDGIETQYF. The DNA of the CDR3 is TGCAGCGCACGGGACGGTATAGAGACCCAGTACTTC.

This clonotype was observed a few times. The chain carries TRBV20-1 and TRBJ2-3; the match to TRBD2 covers 7 bases. Germline V gene sequence: CDR1 DFQATT, CDR2 SNEGSKA (reference sequence). The CDR3 is made up of 15 amino acids. Losses at the gene ends were 6 bases for V and 2 bases for J; bases not matched to a gene: 11. For the CDR3, the DNA is TGCAGTGCCGGACCCCGCGGGGGAAACACAGATACGCAGTATTTT. This codes for CSAGPRGGNTDTQYF.

This clonotype was seen only a few times. The V and J genes are TRBV20-1 and TRBJ2-7; tentative D call: TRBD1 (6 bases). Trimming stripped 7 bases from V and 4 bases from J, with 20 bases between. Germline CDR1 is DFQATT and CDR2 is SNEGSKA (reference sequence). This CDR3 region has 14 residues. The CDR3 region is CSVIPRGEGYEQYF. The CDR3 region has the DNA TGCAGTGTAATACCCAGGGGTGAAGGATACGAGCAGTACTTC.

This clonotype turned up a few times. The germline gene is not matched at one end of the junction; a read error may be the cause. The V and J genes are TRBV6-2 or TRBV6-3 and TRBJ2-1, with a possible D match to TRBD2 (6 bases). The CDR3 is made up of 11 amino acids. Germline lookup yields CDR1 MNHEY and CDR2 SVGEGT. CDR3 bases: TGTGCCAGCAGTTACGGGCTAGCGCCACTCTTC. Translated: CASSYGLAPLF.

The rearrangement uses TRBV20-1 and TRBJ1-1; tentative D call: TRBD1 (6 bases). V was trimmed by 4 bases and J by 1 base, leaving 13 bases between them. The CDR3 sequence is 14 residues long. Germline V gene sequence: CDR1 DFQATT, CDR2 SNEGSKA (reference sequence). This chain's CDR3 is CSAKKQGPNTEAFF. DNA of the CDR3: TGCAGTGCTAAAAAACAGGGACCGAACACTGAAGCTTTCTTT.

The rearrangement joins TRBV29-1 to TRBJ1-1; 7 nucleotides agree with TRBD1. The V segment lost 6 bases and the J segment 4 bases; nucleotides outside the gene matches: 5. CDR1 SQVTM and CDR2 ANQGSEA come from the germline V gene. This CDR3 region has 12 residues. The CDR3 loop is CSVTGYGTEAFF. The CDR3 bases are TGCAGCGTGACAGGGTACGGCACTGAAGCTTTCTTT.

The table lists this clonotype with a few counts. The genes are TRBV27 and TRBJ2-6, with D hard to call. The germline CDR1 and CDR2 sequences are MNHEY and SMNVEV (reference sequence). Trimming left V 0 bases short and J 4 bases short, with 4 bases between. This CDR3 contains 14 residues. This CDR3 is CASSLSTGANVLTF. CDR3 nucleotides: TGTGCCAGCAGTTTATCTACCGGGGCCAACGTCCTGACTTTC.

The genes are TRBV5-1 and TRBJ2-7, with 7 bases fitting TRBD2. The CDR3 has 15 amino acids. V lost 0 bases to trimming and J lost 1 base; unmatched junction nucleotides: 4. Germline V CDR1 and CDR2: SGHRS, YFSETQ. CDR3: CASSLGAGESYEQYF. In DNA form, the CDR3 reads TGCGCCAGCAGCTTGGGGGCGGGAGAATCCTACGAGCAGTACTTC.

The chain uses TRBV30 and TRBJ2-2; unclear D gene. CDR1 and CDR2 from the germline V gene are GTSNPN and SVGIG (reference sequence). V gave up 4 bases and J gave up 0 bases, with 18 bases separating them. This CDR3 comprises 17 residues. This chain's CDR3 is CAWIPQPGNPNTGELFF. CDR3 sequence (DNA): TGTGCCTGGATCCCACAACCGGGCAACCCGAACACCGGGGAGCTGTTTTTT.

The chain employs TRBV29-1 and TRBJ2-5; no reliable D call. Germline V gene sequence: CDR1 SQVTM, CDR2 ANQGSEA. V shed 4 bases and J shed 0 bases, with 12 bases lying between them. The length of the CDR3 is 14 residues. This CDR3 is CSVGRNSYQETQYF. The CDR3 nucleotides read TGCAGCGTTGGAAGGAACAGCTACCAAGAGACCCAGTACTTC. Full variable domain (remainder filled in from reference TRBV29-1 and TRBJ2-5): SAVISQKPSRDICQRGTSLTIQCQVDSQVTMMFWYRQQPGQSLTLIATANQGSEATYESGFVIDKFPISRPNLTFSTLTVSNMSPEDSSIYLCSVGRNSYQETQYFGPGTRLLVL.

This clonotype was recorded only once. V is TRBV18 and J is TRBJ2-7; no clear D. Germline CDR1 and CDR2: KGHSH and LQKENI. The V end lost 0 bases, the J end lost 0 bases, and 6 bases lay between the germline ends. This CDR3 region has 14 residues. The CDR3 loop is CASSPPSVSYEQYF. The CDR3 DNA reads TGTGCCAGCTCACCACCTTCAGTCTCCTACGAGCAGTACTTC.

This clonotype appeared many times. J is TRBJ2-3 and V is TRBV6-5; no clear D. V was clipped by 6 bases and J by 2 bases, with 3 bases between them. Per the germline V gene, CDR1 is MNHEY and CDR2 is SVGAGI. This CDR3 region has 11 residues. The CDR3 here is CASSHTDTQYF. The DNA of the CDR3 is TGTGCCAGCAGCCACACAGATACGCAGTATTTT.

This clonotype has a single count. The chain links TRBV11-3 to TRBJ2-3, with TRBD2 matching 15 bases. V shed 5 bases, J shed 0 bases, and the junction held 9 bases outside the gene matches. The CDR3 loop spans 19 amino acids. Germline CDR1 and CDR2: SGHNT and YENEEA. Here the CDR3 reads CASSLQTGLAGGSTDTQYF. The CDR3 DNA sequence: TGTGCCAGCAGCCTACAAACCGGACTAGCGGGGGGGAGCACAGATACGCAGTATTTT.

This clonotype was seen a handful of times. The chain uses TRBV29-1 and TRBJ2-1; 13 nucleotides match TRBD2. The J segment lost 11 bases and the V segment lost 6 bases, leaving 4 bases of the junction unmatched. CDR1 is SQVTM and CDR2 is ANQGSEA in the germline V gene. The CDR3 is 12 residues long. The CDR3: CSVRTSGGKQFF. In DNA form, the CDR3 reads TGCAGCGTGCGGACTAGCGGGGGAAAGCAGTTCTTC.

The CDR3 region is CASSTQPGEQFF. The CDR3, as DNA: TGTGCCAGCAGCACTCAACCGGGGGAGCAGTTCTTC. V and J are TRBV12-3 or TRBV12-4 and TRBJ2-1; D is perhaps TRBD2 (5 bases). V lost 6 bases and J 10 bases, leaving 13 bases between the germline ends. CDR3 length: 12 residues.

The chain is built from TRBV9 and TRBJ2-7, with 7 bases aligning to TRBD1. The CDR3 consists of 14 residues. Germline assignment: CDR1 SGDLS and CDR2 YYNGEE. The trim removed 4 bases at V and 4 bases at J, leaving 8 bases unmatched. The DNA of the CDR3 is TGTGCCAGCAGCCCCCAGGGGGTAACTTACGAGCAGTACTTC. Translated, it gives CASSPQGVTYEQYF. Full variable domain (missing parts from reference TRBV9 and TRBJ2-7): DSGVTQTPKHLITATGQRVTLRCSPRSGDLSVYWYQQSLDQGLQFLIQYYNGEERAKGNILERFSAQQFPDLHSELNLSSLELGDSALYFCASSPQGVTYEQYFGPGTRLTVT.

This clonotype was counted a few times. The rearrangement joins TRBV20-1 to TRBJ2-1; D remains unclear. V dropped 0 bases and J dropped 6 bases, with 12 bases sitting between them. The CDR3 has 14 amino acids. Germline CDR1 DFQATT, CDR2 SNEGSKA (reference sequence). The CDR3 bases are TGCAGTGCTAGAGATCCCAGCTTAAGCAATGAGCAGTTCTTC. It translates to CSARDPSLSNEQFF.

This clonotype was detected a few times. This rearrangement joins TRBV20-1 to TRBJ2-7; perhaps TRBD2 as D (6 bases). Per germline, CDR1 DFQATT and CDR2 SNEGSKA (reference sequence). The CDR3 has 13 residues. Deletions cut 1 base from V and 1 base from J, with 8 bases between. The CDR3, as DNA: TGCAGTGCTAGAGCGGAGGGGTCCTACGAGCAGTACGTC. This translates into CSARAEGSYEQYV.